This is a list of T cell receptor beta chains from one sample in a study of blood T cell repertoires in COVID-19. TCRdb keeps only in-frame clones here, not all; method: immunoSEQ multiplex PCR. Seen here are some 160,000 clones, around four fifths observed once, and the top ten hold approximately 13%. Sequencing input: peripheral blood. Receptors originate from a man aged 65 to 85 who had recovered from COVID-19. CDR3s include the opening cysteine and the closing phenylalanine or tryptophan. D genes are given only for firm matches. Some rows mark clone size as missing; the rest say once, few, many or name a class of expanded clone.

D gene | J gene | V gene | clone size | CDR3 length | CDR3 DNA | CDR3 protein
TRBD1 | TRBJ2-5 | TRBV5-7 | . | 14 | TGTGCCAGCAGCTTGGTGCCAGGGGGAGAGACCCAGTACTTC | CASSLVPGGETQYF
TRBD1 | TRBJ2-7 | TRBV19 | . | 15 | TGTGCCAGTAGGAGTTCCGGGACAGGGGGCCACGAGCAGTACTTC | CASRSSGTGGHEQYF
TRBD1 | TRBJ1-6 | TRBV18 | . | 16 | TGTGCCAGCTCACGAGACAGGGATTCCTATAATTCACCCCTCCACTTT | CASSRDRDSYNSPLHF
. | TRBJ1-3 | TRBV18 | . | 13 | TGTGCCAGCTCACCAGCGGCTGGAAACACCATATATTTT | CASSPAAGNTIYF
TRBD1 | TRBJ1-1 | TRBV20-1 | . | 14 | TGCAGTGCTAGTCCAGGGGGCGCGAAGGCTGAAGCTTTCTTT | CSASPGGAKAEAFF
. | TRBJ1-5 | TRBV30 | . | 13 | TGTGCCTGGAGTAGGGGGACGGATCAGCCCCAGCATTTT | CAWSRGTDQPQHF
TRBD2 | TRBJ2-7 | TRBV5-1 | . | 14 | TGCGCCAGCAGCGGGGCGGGAGGGCCCTACGAGCAGTACTTC | CASSGAGGPYEQYF
. | TRBJ1-2 | TRBV15 | . | 13 | TGTGCCACCAGCAGAGGGAGACAGGTGCGCTACACCTTC | CATSRGRQVRYTF
. | TRBJ1-4 | TRBV5-1 | . | 14 | TGCGCCAGCAGCCCTACCGCAACTAATGAAAAACTGTTTTTT | CASSPTATNEKLFF
TRBD1 | TRBJ1-5 | TRBV28 | once | 14 | TGTGCCAGCAGTTCGGGACAGGTCGGTCAGCCCCAGCATTTT | CASSSGQVGQPQHF
. | TRBJ1-5 | TRBV4-2 | . | 15 | TGTGCCAGCAGCCAAGCGGGGACAAACAATCAGCCCCAGCATTTT | CASSQAGTNNQPQHF
. | TRBJ1-5 | TRBV7-9 | . | 13 | TGTGCCAGCGCCGCGGGTGCTGGAGGGCCCCAGCATTTT | CASAAGAGGPQHF
. | TRBJ2-2 | TRBV5-1 | . | 13 | TGCGCCAGCAACAGCGGAGGGACCGGGGAGCTGTTTTTT | CASNSGGTGELFF
. | TRBJ1-5 | TRBV28 | . | 16 | TGTGCCAGCAGTTTACGGGGGGAGGGCTTCAATCAGCCCCAGCATTTT | CASSLRGEGFNQPQHF
TRBD1 | TRBJ2-7 | TRBV7-2 | . | 14 | TGTGCCAGCAGCCCTGACAGGGGTTCCCTCGAGCAGTACTTC | CASSPDRGSLEQYF
TRBD1 | TRBJ2-5 | TRBV5-4 | once | 15 | TGTGCCAGCAGCAAAGAGACAGGGAGTGTCGAGACCCAGTACTTC | CASSKETGSVETQYF
. | TRBJ1-1 | TRBV28 | . | 13 | TGTGCCAGCAGGGGGCAGTTGAACACTGAAGCTTTCTTT | CASRGQLNTEAFF
TRBD2 | TRBJ2-3 | TRBV7-2 | . | 16 | TGTGCCAGCAGCTCTCCAGCTCTAGCGGGAGCAGATACGCAGTATTTT | CASSSPALAGADTQYF
TRBD2 | TRBJ2-1 | TRBV5-1 | . | 21 | TGCGCCAGCAGCTTGACCCTCCGCACTAGCGGGAGGGATTTTAGAGGCAATGAGCAGTTCTTC | CASSLTLRTSGRDFRGNEQFF
. | TRBJ2-2 | TRBV27 | . | 14 | TGTGCCAGCAGTTTTGGACTGTACACCGGGGAGCTGTTTTTT | CASSFGLYTGELFF
TRBD1 | TRBJ1-1 | TRBV6-2/TRBV6-3 | . | 13 | TGTGCCAGCAGTACAGGGGGCCTCACTGAAGCTTTCTTT | CASSTGGLTEAFF
. | TRBJ2-7 | TRBV11-2 | . | 14 | TGTGCCACCAGTAGCGGAGTTACCTCCTACGAGCAGTACTTC | CATSSGVTSYEQYF
TRBD2 | TRBJ2-3 | TRBV11-2 | . | 17 | TGTGCCAGCAGCTGGGACCCTCTAGCGGGAGCCACAGATACGCAGTATTTT | CASSWDPLAGATDTQYF
. | TRBJ1-5 | TRBV19 | . | 14 | TGTGCCAGTAGGGCATCTTTAATAAATCAGCCCCAGCATTTT | CASRASLINQPQHF
. | TRBJ1-2 | TRBV29-1 | . | 16 | TGCAGCGTTGAAGATCGCTCGGACTCTAAAATGTATGGCTACACCTTC | CSVEDRSDSKMYGYTF
. | TRBJ1-1 | TRBV6-2/TRBV6-3 | . | 13 | TGTGCCAGCAGTTACGGGCAGAACACTGAAGCTTTCTTT | CASSYGQNTEAFF
TRBD2 | TRBJ2-5 | TRBV24-1 | . | 16 | TGTGCCACCAGTGAGGGGACTAGCGGGAGTTGGGAGACCCAGTACTTC | CATSEGTSGSWETQYF
TRBD2 | TRBJ2-1 | TRBV14 | . | 16 | TGTGCCAGCAGCCACCAGAGCGGGATCGGCAACAATGAGCAGTTCTTC | CASSHQSGIGNNEQFF
. | TRBJ2-2 | TRBV7-2 | . | 15 | TGTGCCAGCAGCTTAGCGGGCCGAAACACCGGGGAGCTGTTTTTT | CASSLAGRNTGELFF
. | TRBJ2-1 | TRBV7-9 | . | 14 | TGTGCCAGCAGCTTGAGTATCTCCTACAATGAGCAGTTCTTC | CASSLSISYNEQFF
. | TRBJ1-3 | TRBV27 | . | 14 | TGTGCCAGCAAGAGCGTTTTCTCTGGAAACACCATATATTTT | CASKSVFSGNTIYF
TRBD1 | TRBJ1-5 | TRBV19 | . | 17 | TGTGCCAGTAGTTTTTTAGGGACAGGGGGCCTCAATCAGCCCCAGCATTTT | CASSFLGTGGLNQPQHF
. | TRBJ2-3 | TRBV9 | . | 16 | TGTGCCAGCAGCGTTCAAGGAGGCGTCTTAGTAGATACGCAGTATTTT | CASSVQGGVLVDTQYF
TRBD1 | TRBJ2-3 | TRBV6-5 | few | 14 | TGTGCCAGTACCGGGACAGGGGCCGCTGTAGCGCAGTATTTT | CASTGTGAAVAQYF
TRBD1 | TRBJ1-4 | TRBV6-5 | . | 14 | TGTGCCAGCAGGAGGACAGGGAGTGAGGAAAAACTGTTTTTT | CASRRTGSEEKLFF
TRBD2 | TRBJ2-1 | TRBV6-5 | once | 15 | TGTGCCAGCAAAAGTGGCCTAGCGGGAGACCTTGAGCAGTTCTTC | CASKSGLAGDLEQFF
TRBD1 | TRBJ1-4 | TRBV29-1 | . | 13 | TGCAGCGTTACGGGACAGGATAATGAAAAACTGTTTTTT | CSVTGQDNEKLFF
TRBD2 | TRBJ2-5 | TRBV6-1 | . | 16 | TGTGCCAGCAGTGAATTTACTAGCGGATTTACAGAGACCCAGTACTTC | CASSEFTSGFTETQYF
. | TRBJ1-6 | TRBV25-1 | . | 16 | TGTGCCAGCAGTGAAAGTTTTACAGACTATAATTCACCCCTCCACTTT | CASSESFTDYNSPLHF
. | TRBJ2-4 | TRBV7-9 | . | 14 | TGTGCCAGCAGCTTTGCGGGGGCCAAAAACATTCAGTACTTC | CASSFAGAKNIQYF
TRBD2 | TRBJ2-3 | TRBV6-5 | . | 11 | TGTGCCAGCAAAGGACTAGAGACGCAGTATTTT | CASKGLETQYF
. | TRBJ2-3 | TRBV28 | . | 14 | TGTGCCAGCAGTTCCGACTCCCTAGCTGACACGCAGTATTTT | CASSSDSLADTQYF
. | TRBJ1-1 | TRBV9 | few | 13 | TGTGCCAGCAGCGTACGGGGGAACGCTGAAGCTTTCTTT | CASSVRGNAEAFF
. | TRBJ2-4 | TRBV7-2 | . | 14 | TGTGCCAGCAGCATTACAACAGGGTCTCGCATTCAGTACTTC | CASSITTGSRIQYF
TRBD2 | TRBJ2-3 | TRBV5-1 | . | 15 | TGCGCCAGCAGCGTTCTGGGAGGGGAGACAGATACGCAGTATTTT | CASSVLGGETDTQYF
. | TRBJ2-2 | TRBV9 | . | 16 | TGTGCCAGCAGCGTAGTGGCGCCTAGAGACGCCGGGGAGCTGTTTTTT | CASSVVAPRDAGELFF
. | TRBJ1-1 | TRBV5-1 | few | 14 | TGCGCCAGCAGCTTGGACGGGCAGGCAGGGGTAGCTTTCTTT | CASSLDGQAGVAFF
TRBD2 | TRBJ2-7 | TRBV10-3 | . | 15 | TGTGCCATCAGTGAGCCAGCGGGAGGGCAATACGAGCAGTACTTC | CAISEPAGGQYEQYF